The sequence of this TCR beta chain was determined in a study of early T cells in non-severe SARS-CoV-2 infection. Each cDNA molecule carried a unique molecular identifier. TCRdb independently ran MiXCR on the 5' RACE reads; one entry per CDR3 protein. The profile shows tens of thousands of distinct CDR3 sequences, roughly a tenth of them singletons. This CDR3 is built from 13 residues. Trimming took 4 bases from V and 6 from J, leaving 9 bases between them. This clonotype was picked up a small number of times. Sequences were obtained from whole blood. The clonotype comes from an adult who was a healthcare worker with PCR-confirmed SARS-CoV-2 infection or an uninfected control (not recorded which). This rearrangement joins TRBV12-3 or TRBV12-4 to TRBJ2-2; D is undetermined. Here the CDR3 DNA reads TGTGCCAGCAGTTCCCCCGGGCCCGGGGAGCTGTTTTTT. As protein: CASSSPGPGELFF.